Shown below are 15 T cell receptor beta chains from a single sample sequenced in a study of Ad26.COV2.S vaccination and SARS-CoV-2 variants. Profiled with immunoSEQ multiplex PCR; TCRdb holds only in-frame clones, not every one. The sample has roughly 400,000 clones, 92% seen once. Treatment defined: roughly 18 received Ad26.COV2.S at low or high dose, single or two shots; several received placebo; per-sample allocation not given. It was on day 63 after the first vaccine or placebo injection that samples were taken. The sequences come from peripheral blood, collected in a trial of Ad26.COV2.S vaccine versus placebo. The source is a person between 18 and 59 years old who received the Ad26.COV2.S COVID-19 vaccine or a placebo.

J is TRBJ1-2 and V is TRBV19; D ambiguous. The CDR3 contains 15 residues. The V and J ends lost 3 bases and 4 bases respectively, with 15 bases between them. CDR1 is LNHDA, CDR2 SQIVND, per germline (reference sequence). CDR3 loop: CASSMSPASGYGYTF. The CDR3 nucleotides are TGTGCCAGTAGTATGTCCCCGGCGTCGGGCTATGGCTACACCTTC.

The V gene is TRBV12-3 or TRBV12-4, the J gene TRBJ1-1, with D uncertain. Trimming stripped 6 bases from V and 0 bases from J, with 2 bases between. The CDR3 is 11 amino acids. The CDR3 sequence: CASRLNTEAFF. As DNA, the CDR3 is TGTGCCAGCAGGCTGAACACTGAAGCTTTCTTT.

This clone has just one count. The V call is TRBV4-3, the J call TRBJ1-1; D unresolved. This CDR3 spans 13 amino acids. V was pared by 1 base and J by 6 bases, with 9 bases between. The germline V gene has CDR1 LGHNA and CDR2 YSLEER. In DNA, the CDR3 is TGCGCCAGCAGCCAAGCCCACTTTTCTGAAGCTTTCTTT. This translates into CASSQAHFSEAFF.

This sequence joins TRBV6-1 and TRBJ2-7; 10 positions match TRBD2. From germline, CDR1 is MNHNS and CDR2 SASEGT. V was pared by 3 bases and J by 0 bases, with 5 bases of the junction left unmatched. The CDR3 extends over 16 amino acids. This CDR3 is CASSDWTSGGSYEQYF. The DNA for the CDR3 is TGTGCCAGCAGTGACTGGACTAGCGGAGGCTCCTACGAGCAGTACTTC.

The chain combines TRBV27 with TRBJ2-5, with TRBD1 matching over 10 bases. V trimming: 6 bases; J trimming: 5 bases; junction bases outside the gene matches: 15. Germline-derived CDR1 and CDR2 are MNHEY and SMNVEV (reference sequence). The length of the CDR3 is 17 residues. CDR3 sequence reads: CASSPIPGQGFRETQYF. In nucleotides, the CDR3 is TGTGCCAGCAGCCCAATTCCGGGACAGGGGTTTAGGGAGACCCAGTACTTC.

This clone is a singleton in its sample. This chain joins TRBV7-2 and TRBJ2-3, with D possibly being TRBD2 (6 bases). CDR3 length: 15 amino acids. The germline CDR1 and CDR2 sequences are SGHTA and FQGNSA. V was pared by 2 bases and J by 1 base, with 10 bases between. CDR3 in amino acids: CASSLFGGGTDTQYF. CDR3 coding DNA: TGTGCCAGCAGCTTATTCGGGGGTGGCACAGATACGCAGTATTTT.

The genes are TRBV27 and TRBJ2-7; D is possibly TRBD1 or TRBD2 (5 bases each). The CDR3 runs to 15 residues. V was shortened by 4 bases and J by 2 bases, with 15 bases between the two germline ends. Per the germline V gene, CDR1 is MNHEY and CDR2 is SMNVEV (reference sequence). CDR3 sequence reads: CASSSSTDYTYEQYF. DNA of the CDR3: TGTGCCAGCAGTTCCTCGACAGACTATACCTACGAGCAGTACTTC.

The chain joins TRBV18 to TRBJ2-2, with TRBD2 matching over 14 bases. The CDR3 spans 16 residues. Looked up from germline, CDR1 is KGHSH and CDR2 is LQKENI. V lost 3 bases, J lost 6 bases, and 3 bases stayed unmatched. The CDR3, as DNA: TGTGCCAGCTCACCCGGGACTAGCGGGGGATCCGGGGAGCTGTTTTTT. The encoded protein is CASSPGTSGGSGELFF.

The rearrangement joins TRBV7-9 to TRBJ2-7; 7 nucleotides match TRBD1. The CDR3 contains 17 residues. Germline CDR1 reads SEHNR; CDR2 reads FQNEAQ (reference sequence). Germline trimming cut 5 bases from V and 3 bases from J; bases unmatched to any gene: 16. The CDR3 sequence is CASSKNDLGGSVYEQYF. As DNA, the CDR3 is TGTGCCAGCAGCAAGAACGACCTAGGGGGCTCGGTCTACGAGCAGTACTTC.

In DNA form, the CDR3 reads TGTGCCAGCTCATCCGGACTCCTGAACACTGAAGCTTTCTTT. Translated, it gives CASSSGLLNTEAFF. The rearrangement uses TRBV18 and TRBJ1-1; D remains ambiguous. Between the trimmed V and J ends, which lost 5 bases and 0 bases, there was a span of 10 bases. The germline V gene has CDR1 KGHSH and CDR2 LQKENI. CDR3 size: 14 residues.

This rearrangement joins TRBV9 to TRBJ2-2, with D maybe TRBD1 (6 bases). CDR3 length: 16 amino acids. Looked up from germline, CDR1 is SGDLS and CDR2 is YYNGEE. The V gene lost 4 bases and the J gene lost 3 bases, with 16 bases spanning the gap. CDR3 loop: CASSPLDSLDTGELFF. In DNA form, the CDR3 reads TGTGCCAGCAGCCCTTTGGACAGCTTAGACACCGGGGAGCTGTTTTTT.

V gene TRBV9 combines with J gene TRBJ1-4; unclear D gene. The CDR3 extends over 15 amino acids. CDR1 is SGDLS and CDR2 is YYNGEE in the germline V gene. V was trimmed by 0 bases and J by 4 bases, leaving 10 bases between them. The CDR3 region is CASSVGEDGNEKLFF. CDR3 sequence (DNA): TGTGCCAGCAGCGTAGGCGAGGATGGTAATGAAAAACTGTTTTTT.

The gene calls are TRBV27 and TRBJ1-6, with a weak D call TRBD1 (6 bases). V lost 6 bases, J lost 5 bases, and 8 bases lay in between. The CDR3 totals 13 residues. Germline assignment: CDR1 MNHEY and CDR2 SMNVEV (reference sequence). CDR3 protein: CASRGHNNSPLHF. Here the CDR3 DNA reads TGTGCCAGCAGGGGACACAATAATTCACCCCTCCACTTT.

The rearrangement joins TRBV6-5 to TRBJ1-5; no clear D. The CDR3 is 11 residues long. V was shortened by 2 bases and J by 7 bases, with 3 bases between the two germline ends. Germline CDR1 MNHEY, CDR2 SVGAGI. The chain's CDR3 is CASSYTQPQHF. CDR3 DNA: TGTGCCAGCAGTTACACCCAGCCCCAGCATTTT.

Written as DNA, the CDR3 is TGTGCCAGTAGTATGTTAAATAGCAATCAGCCCCAGCATTTT. Translating it yields CASSMLNSNQPQHF. The chain couples TRBV19 to TRBJ1-5; D call uncertain. This CDR3 has 14 residues. CDR1 LNHDA and CDR2 SQIVND come from the germline V gene (reference sequence). V was trimmed by 3 bases and J by 0 bases, leaving 6 bases between them.